One and the same sample provided the 2 T cell receptor beta chains below, sequenced in a study of blood T cell repertoires in COVID-19. Profiling relied on immunoSEQ multiplex PCR, and the TCRdb table lists in-frame clones only, not all of them. This sample yields 65,000 to 70,000 clones, of which roughly three quarters are seen a single time; just under 6.5% belongs to the top ten. Sequenced material: peripheral blood. These TCRs come from a woman in her fifties or sixties with acute or convalescent COVID-19.

The chain couples TRBV20-1 to TRBJ1-1, with 9 positions matching TRBD1. This CDR3 has 11 amino acids. The junction had 10 bases not matched to a gene; V was cut back by 6 bases and J by 14 bases. Looked up from germline, CDR1 is DFQATT and CDR2 is SNEGSKA (reference sequence). CDR3 sequence reads: CSASSRDRAFF. CDR3 coding DNA: TGCAGTGCAAGTTCCCGGGACAGGGCCTTCTTT.

The gene calls are TRBV29-1 and TRBJ2-5, with 8 bases fitting TRBD2. CDR3 size: 15 residues. V dropped 6 bases and J dropped 2; count of bases not matched to a gene: 11. Germline values: CDR1 SQVTM, CDR2 ANQGSEA. The CDR3 sequence: CSVWSGLGLQETQYF. The CDR3 DNA reads TGCAGCGTGTGGTCGGGACTAGGGCTTCAAGAGACCCAGTACTTC.